This T cell receptor (beta chain) was identified during a study of OX40 agonist ivuxolimab in advanced cancers. Study summary: The patients received agonistic anti-OX40 (CD134) antibody ivuxolimab. Those enrolled were roughly 80% male, with a mean age of about 66 years and ages from about 20 to 85. Findings and limits, study-wide: There was clonal expansion of CD4+ and CD8+ blood T cells by week 6 at 0.1 to 3.0 mg/kg. Average numbers of expanded clones were greater in CD8+ T cells than in CD4+.

With regard to this clone: Its antigen is undetermined.

Profiling relied on immunoSEQ multiplex PCR, and the TCRdb table lists in-frame clones only, not all of them. Among tens of thousands of clones listed, about 90% were seen once. The ends were cut back, 2 bases at V and 3 bases at J, with 4 bases in the middle. CDR3 length: 12 residues. Germline assignment: CDR1 MDHEN and CDR2 SYDVKM. V and J are TRBV28 and TRBJ1-1, with unresolved D. The receptor was isolated from an adult with an advanced solid tumor such as melanoma, head and neck, liver or kidney cancer. This specimen consisted of CD4+ or CD8+ T cells sorted from blood, obtained in a trial of the OX40 agonist ivuxolimab. The CDR3: CASSLRYTEAFF. In DNA form, the CDR3 reads TGTGCCAGCAGTTTAAGGTACACTGAAGCTTTCTTT.